The 5 T cell receptor beta chains reported below all come from one sample, sequenced in a study of cytomegalovirus exposure and HLA in healthy donors. 13 Jbeta primers and 60 Vbeta primers were used for the PCR. TCRdb's copy holds only in-frame clones and misses some; the assay was immunoSEQ multiplex PCR. The table lists about 210,000 clones, 82% of them singletons, with about 6.1% in the top ten. The material sequenced was PBMCs. The source is a man aged 35 to 55 in good health and CMV-seropositive.

The chain recombines TRBV5-1 with TRBJ2-7; 9 bases are a match to TRBD2. The CDR3 has 16 residues. With V trimmed by 0 bases and J by 0 bases, 4 bases remained unmatched. Germline assignment: CDR1 SGHRS and CDR2 YFSETQ. This CDR3 reads CASSLELAGPSYEQYF. CDR3 bases: TGCGCCAGCAGCTTGGAGCTAGCGGGACCCTCCTACGAGCAGTACTTC. Complete variable domain (other parts from reference TRBV5-1 and TRBJ2-7): KAGVTQTPRYLIKTRGQQVTLSCSPISGHRSVSWYQQTPGQGLQFLFEYFSETQRNKGNFPGRFSGRQFSNSRSEMNVSTLELGDSALYLCASSLELAGPSYEQYFGPGTRLTVT.

V gene TRBV11-2 combines with J gene TRBJ1-1, with a possible D match to TRBD1 (6 bases). The CDR3 covers 16 residues. Germline V CDR1 and CDR2: SGHAT, FQNNGV. Trimming pared 4 bases from V and 6 bases from J, leaving 21 bases between. As DNA, the CDR3 is TGTGCCAGCAGCTCTAAACCTGGGGGCGGTATCGCTGAAGCTTTCTTT. It is translated as CASSSKPGGGIAEAFF.

V gene TRBV30 combines with J gene TRBJ2-5; D is possibly TRBD2 (5 bases). The germline V and J ends were trimmed by 5 bases and 4 bases, with 11 bases remaining between them. Germline V gives CDR1 GTSNPN, CDR2 SVGIG (reference sequence). This CDR3 spans 12 amino acids. CDR3 amino acids: CAWGPSRETQYF. The CDR3 DNA sequence: TGTGCCTGGGGACCTAGCAGAGAGACCCAGTACTTC.

This rearrangement joins TRBV7-8 to TRBJ1-1, with D tentatively TRBD1 (5 bases). V was pared by 5 bases and J by 0 bases, with 22 bases between. Germline V lookup: CDR1 SGHVS, CDR2 FQNEAQ. This CDR3 contains 18 residues. As DNA, the CDR3 is TGTGCCAGCAGCCCCTTGGGCAGGGATCATGAGATGAACACTGAAGCTTTCTTT. Protein sequence: CASSPLGRDHEMNTEAFF.

The J gene is TRBJ2-7, the V gene TRBV7-9; weak D call: TRBD1 (6 bases). The CDR3 has 12 amino acids. Germline values: CDR1 SEHNR, CDR2 FQNEAQ (reference sequence). With 5 bases removed from V and 3 bases from J, the gap between germline ends came to 8 bases. The CDR3 loop reads CASSRTVYEQYF. The CDR3 coding sequence is TGTGCCAGCAGCCGGACAGTCTACGAGCAGTACTTC.